This T cell receptor beta chain was recorded in a study of T cells in Graves' hyperthyroidism and ophthalmopathy. V was clipped by 1 base and J by 5 bases; unmatched bases: 7. The CDR3 is 17 amino acids. Germline V gene data show CDR1 as MGHRA and CDR2 as YSYEKL. The source material, RNA transcripts, was used to amplify TCR beta CDR3 regions. In the first-round RT-PCR of the TCR CDR3, the HTBI primer set was used. TCRdb reanalysed the multiplex PCR reads using MiXCR and keeps one entry per CDR3 protein. The sample contains roughly 500,000 distinct CDR3 sequences, around 46% of which appear only once. This clonotype was seen only a few times. Its antigen remains unidentified. Study-level results: Ophthalmopathy, which appeared later, was predicted by the model a median about 5.9 months before onset.

The sequence came from an adult woman with Graves' disease, either hyperthyroidism or ophthalmopathy (not recorded which). V gene TRBV4-1 combines with J gene TRBJ2-5, with 13 bases identical to TRBD2. Source material: peripheral blood or thyroid tissue (not recorded which). As DNA, the CDR3 is TGCGCCAGCAGCCAAGGGGGGACTAGCGGGACCGGGGAGACCCAGTACTTC. This sequence encodes CASSQGGTSGTGETQYF.